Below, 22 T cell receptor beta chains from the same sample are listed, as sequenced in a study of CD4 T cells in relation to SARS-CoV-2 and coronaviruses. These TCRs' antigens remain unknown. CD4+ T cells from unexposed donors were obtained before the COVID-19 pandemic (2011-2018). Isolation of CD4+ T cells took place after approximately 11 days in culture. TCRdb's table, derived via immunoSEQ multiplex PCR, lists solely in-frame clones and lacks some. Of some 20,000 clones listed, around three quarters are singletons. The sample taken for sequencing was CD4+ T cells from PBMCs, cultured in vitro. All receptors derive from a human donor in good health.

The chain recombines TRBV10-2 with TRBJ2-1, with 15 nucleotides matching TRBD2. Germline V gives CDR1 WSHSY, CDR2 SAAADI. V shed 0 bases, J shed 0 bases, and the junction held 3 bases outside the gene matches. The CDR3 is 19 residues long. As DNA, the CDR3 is TGCGCCAGCAGTGAGTCGGGGACTAGCGGGAGGAGCTCCTACAATGAGCAGTTCTTC. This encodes CASSESGTSGRSSYNEQFF.

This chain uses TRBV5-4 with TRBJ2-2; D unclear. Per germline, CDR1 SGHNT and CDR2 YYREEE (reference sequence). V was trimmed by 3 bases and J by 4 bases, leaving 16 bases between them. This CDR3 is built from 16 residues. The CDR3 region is CASSSRFAGVTGELFF. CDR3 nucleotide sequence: TGTGCCAGCAGCTCTCGGTTCGCAGGTGTCACCGGGGAGCTGTTTTTT.

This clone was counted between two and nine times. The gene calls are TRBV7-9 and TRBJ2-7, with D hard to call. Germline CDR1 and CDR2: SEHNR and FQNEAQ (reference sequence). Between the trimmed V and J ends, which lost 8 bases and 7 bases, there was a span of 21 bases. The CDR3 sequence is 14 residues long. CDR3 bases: TGTGCCAGCGACCGGTCGGGTCACTACGGGGAGCAGTACTTC. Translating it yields CASDRSGHYGEQYF.

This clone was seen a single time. The CDR3, as DNA: TGCGCCAGCTCATCACTGGGCGGGAGCTCTAGCACAGATACGCAGTATTTT. This encodes CASSSLGGSSSTDTQYF. The rearrangement joins TRBV10-1 to TRBJ2-3, with 7 bases matching TRBD2. Germline loops: CDR1 WNHNN, CDR2 SYGVQD (reference sequence). This CDR3 has 17 residues. J was trimmed by 0 bases and V by 8 bases; bases with no gene match: 14.

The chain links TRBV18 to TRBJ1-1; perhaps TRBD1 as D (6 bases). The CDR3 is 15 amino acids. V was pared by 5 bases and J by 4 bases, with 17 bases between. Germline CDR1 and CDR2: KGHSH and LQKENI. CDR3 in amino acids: CASSSDSPRSTEAFF. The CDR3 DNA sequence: TGTGCCAGCTCATCGGACAGCCCACGGAGCACTGAAGCTTTCTTT. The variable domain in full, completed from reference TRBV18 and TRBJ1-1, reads NAGVMQNPRHLVRRRGQEARLRCSPMKGHSHVYWYRQLPEEGLKFMVYLQKENIIDESGMPKERFSAEFPKEGPSILRIQQVVRGDSAAYFCASSSDSPRSTEAFFGQGTRLTVV.

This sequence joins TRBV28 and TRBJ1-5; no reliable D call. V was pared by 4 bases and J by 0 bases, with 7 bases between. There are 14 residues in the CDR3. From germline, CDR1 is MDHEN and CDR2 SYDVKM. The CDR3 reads CASSYSNSNQPQHF. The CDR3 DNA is TGTGCCAGCAGTTATAGTAATAGCAATCAGCCCCAGCATTTT.

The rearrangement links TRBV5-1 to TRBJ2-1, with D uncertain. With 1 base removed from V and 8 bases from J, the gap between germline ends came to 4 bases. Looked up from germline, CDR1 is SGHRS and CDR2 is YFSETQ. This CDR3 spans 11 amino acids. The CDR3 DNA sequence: TGCGCCAGCAGCTTGCTAGATGAGCAGTTCTTC. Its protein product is CASSLLDEQFF.

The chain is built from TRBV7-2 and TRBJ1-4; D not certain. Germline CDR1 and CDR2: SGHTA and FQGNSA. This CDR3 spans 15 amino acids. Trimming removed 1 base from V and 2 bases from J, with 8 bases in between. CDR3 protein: CASSLDYNTNEKLFF. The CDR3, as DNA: TGTGCCAGCAGCTTAGACTACAACACTAATGAAAAACTGTTTTTT.

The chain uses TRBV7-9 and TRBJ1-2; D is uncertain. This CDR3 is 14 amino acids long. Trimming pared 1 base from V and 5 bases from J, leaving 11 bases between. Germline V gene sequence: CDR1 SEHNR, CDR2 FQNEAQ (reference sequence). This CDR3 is CASSLDGRPYGYTF. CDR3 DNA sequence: TGTGCCAGCAGCTTAGATGGCAGACCGTATGGCTACACCTTC.

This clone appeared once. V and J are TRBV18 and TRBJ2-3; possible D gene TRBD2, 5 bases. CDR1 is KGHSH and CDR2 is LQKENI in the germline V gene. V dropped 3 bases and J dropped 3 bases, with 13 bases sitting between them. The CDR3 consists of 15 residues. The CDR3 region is CASSPRTERTDTQYF. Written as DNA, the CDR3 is TGTGCCAGCTCACCCCGGACTGAACGAACAGATACGCAGTATTTT.

The CDR3 bases are TGTGCCAGTAGTATACAGGGAGTGGAGCAGCCCCAGCATTTT. This translates into CASSIQGVEQPQHF. The chain has TRBV19 and TRBJ1-5; D perhaps matches TRBD1 (5 bases). Trimming pared 2 bases from V and 7 bases from J, leaving 12 bases between. The CDR3 consists of 14 residues. CDR1 is LNHDA, CDR2 SQIVND, per germline (reference sequence).

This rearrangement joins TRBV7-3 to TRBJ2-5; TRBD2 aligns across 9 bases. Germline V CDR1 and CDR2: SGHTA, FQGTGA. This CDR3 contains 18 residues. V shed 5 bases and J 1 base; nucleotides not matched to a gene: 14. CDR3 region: CASSRGRNRAGGQETQYF. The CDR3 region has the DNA TGTGCCAGCAGCAGGGGGCGGAATCGAGCGGGAGGCCAAGAGACCCAGTACTTC.

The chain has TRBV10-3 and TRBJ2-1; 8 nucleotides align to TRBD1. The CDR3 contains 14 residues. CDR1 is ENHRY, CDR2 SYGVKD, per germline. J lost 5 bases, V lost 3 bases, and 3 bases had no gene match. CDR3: CAISDRQGHNEQFF. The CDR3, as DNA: TGTGCCATCAGTGATAGACAGGGGCACAATGAGCAGTTCTTC.

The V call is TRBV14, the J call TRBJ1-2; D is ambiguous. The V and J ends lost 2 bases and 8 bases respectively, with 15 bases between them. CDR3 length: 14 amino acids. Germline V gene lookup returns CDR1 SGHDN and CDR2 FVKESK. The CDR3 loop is CASSQSRRGFGYTF. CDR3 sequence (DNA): TGTGCCAGCAGCCAATCTCGACGTGGCTTCGGCTACACCTTC.

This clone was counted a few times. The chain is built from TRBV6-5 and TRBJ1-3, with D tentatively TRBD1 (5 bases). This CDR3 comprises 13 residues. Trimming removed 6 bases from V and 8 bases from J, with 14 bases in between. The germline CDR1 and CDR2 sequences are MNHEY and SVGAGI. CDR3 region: CASRLGGGDTIYF. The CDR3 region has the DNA TGTGCCAGCAGACTGGGGGGGGGAGACACCATATATTTT.

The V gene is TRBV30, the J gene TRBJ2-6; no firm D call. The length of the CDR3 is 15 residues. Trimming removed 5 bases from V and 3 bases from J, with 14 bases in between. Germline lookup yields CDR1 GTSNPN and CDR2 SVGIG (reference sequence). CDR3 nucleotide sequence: TGTGCCTGGGTACCCCCTTTCGGTGGGGCCAACGTCCTGACTTTC. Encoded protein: CAWVPPFGGANVLTF.

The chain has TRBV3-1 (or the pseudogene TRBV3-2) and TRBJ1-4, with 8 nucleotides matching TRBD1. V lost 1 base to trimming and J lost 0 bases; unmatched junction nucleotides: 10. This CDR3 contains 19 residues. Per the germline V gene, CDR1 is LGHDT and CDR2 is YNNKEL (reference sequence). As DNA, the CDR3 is TGTGCCAGCAGCCAAGTAAGAACCGGGACAGGAGCAACTAATGAAAAACTGTTTTTT. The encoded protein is CASSQVRTGTGATNEKLFF.

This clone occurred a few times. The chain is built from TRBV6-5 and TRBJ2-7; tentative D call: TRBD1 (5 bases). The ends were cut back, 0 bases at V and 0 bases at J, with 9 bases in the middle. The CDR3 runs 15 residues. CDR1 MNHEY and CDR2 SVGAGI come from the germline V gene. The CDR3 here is CASSYSLDTSYEQYF. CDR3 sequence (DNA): TGTGCCAGCAGTTACTCGTTGGACACCTCCTACGAGCAGTACTTC.

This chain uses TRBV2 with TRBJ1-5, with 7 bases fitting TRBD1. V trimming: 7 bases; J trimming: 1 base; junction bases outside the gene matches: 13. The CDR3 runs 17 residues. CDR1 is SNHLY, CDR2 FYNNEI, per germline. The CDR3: CASTQRRGGRSNQPQHF. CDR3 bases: TGTGCCAGCACCCAGAGGAGAGGGGGCAGGAGCAATCAGCCCCAGCATTTT.

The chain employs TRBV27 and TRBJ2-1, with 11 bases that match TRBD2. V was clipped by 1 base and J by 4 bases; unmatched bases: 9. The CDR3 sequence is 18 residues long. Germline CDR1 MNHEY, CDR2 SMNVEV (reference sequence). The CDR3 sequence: CASSLFDSGGAVYNEQFF. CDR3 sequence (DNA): TGTGCCAGCAGTTTATTCGATAGCGGGGGGGCTGTTTACAATGAGCAGTTCTTC.

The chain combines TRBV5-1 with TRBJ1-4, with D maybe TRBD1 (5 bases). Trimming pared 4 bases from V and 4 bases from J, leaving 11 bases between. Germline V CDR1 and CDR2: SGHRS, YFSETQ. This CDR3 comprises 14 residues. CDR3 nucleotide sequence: TGCGCCAGCAGCCCCCGGGACCGTAATGAAAAACTGTTTTTT. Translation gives CASSPRDRNEKLFF.

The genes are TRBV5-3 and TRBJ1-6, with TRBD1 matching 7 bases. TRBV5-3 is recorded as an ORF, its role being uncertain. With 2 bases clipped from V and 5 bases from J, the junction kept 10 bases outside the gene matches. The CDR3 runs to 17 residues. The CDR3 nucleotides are TGTGCCAGAAGCTTTTCATCCCGACAGGGTGATAATTCACCCCTCCACTTT. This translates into CARSFSSRQGDNSPLHF.